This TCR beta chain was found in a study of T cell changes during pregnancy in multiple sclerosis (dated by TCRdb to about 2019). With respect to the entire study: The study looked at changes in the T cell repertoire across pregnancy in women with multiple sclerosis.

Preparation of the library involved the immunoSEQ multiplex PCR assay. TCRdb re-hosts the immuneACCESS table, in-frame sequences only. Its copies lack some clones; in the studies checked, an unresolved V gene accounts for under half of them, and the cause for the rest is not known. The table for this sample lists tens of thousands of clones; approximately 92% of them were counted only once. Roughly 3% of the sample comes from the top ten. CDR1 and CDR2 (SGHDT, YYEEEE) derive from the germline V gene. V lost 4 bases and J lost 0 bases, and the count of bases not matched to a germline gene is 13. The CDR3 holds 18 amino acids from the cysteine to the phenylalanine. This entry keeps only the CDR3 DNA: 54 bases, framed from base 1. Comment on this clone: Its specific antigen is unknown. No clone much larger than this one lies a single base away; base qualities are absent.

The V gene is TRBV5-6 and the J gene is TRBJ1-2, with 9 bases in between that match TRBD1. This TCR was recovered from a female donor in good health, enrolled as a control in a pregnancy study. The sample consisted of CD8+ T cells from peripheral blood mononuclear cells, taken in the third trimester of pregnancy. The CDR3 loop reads CASSQPRGTGITNYGYTF. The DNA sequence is TGTGCCAGCAGCCAACCCCGGGGGACAGGGATAACTAACTATGGCTACACCTTC.